One sample yielded the 3 T cell receptor beta chains listed below, sequenced in a study of a mutant IDH1 vaccine in newly diagnosed glioma. These receptors have no known antigen. The time point was: week 35, safety follow-up. All doses held 300 ug of mutant IDH1 20-mer peptide, with topical imiquimod. The data were produced by immunoSEQ multiplex PCR, yet TCRdb's version contains in-frame clones alone and is incomplete. The sample has approximately 50,000 clones; 76% are singletons. The material sequenced was PBMCs, taken from a glioma patient whose treatment included an IDH1 peptide vaccine. Source of these receptors: a man between 40 and 49 years old with glioma.

The rearrangement uses TRBV14 and TRBJ2-5; D ambiguous. CDR3 length: 14 residues. Germline CDR1 SGHDN, CDR2 FVKESK. V gave up 1 base and J gave up 4 bases, with 10 bases separating them. CDR3 sequence: CASSQGIRSETQYF. The CDR3 region has the DNA TGTGCCAGCAGCCAAGGGATACGGTCAGAGACCCAGTACTTC.

This clone was picked up a small number of times. This chain joins TRBV27 and TRBJ2-1; 14 bases map to TRBD2. V was clipped by 3 bases and J by 6 bases; unmatched bases: 1. CDR3 length equals 15 residues. Germline V gene sequence: CDR1 MNHEY, CDR2 SMNVEV (reference sequence). The CDR3, as DNA: TGTGCCAGCAGTTTGGGACTAGCGGGAGTCAATGAGCAGTTCTTC. Its protein product is CASSLGLAGVNEQFF.

This clone has just a few counts. The chain uses TRBV14 and TRBJ2-3, with 10 positions matching TRBD2. Germline V gene data show CDR1 as SGHDN and CDR2 as FVKESK. This CDR3 is built from 15 residues. The trim removed 4 bases at V and 5 bases at J, leaving 6 bases unmatched. This chain's CDR3 is CASSLLAGAGDTQYF. The DNA for the CDR3 is TGTGCCAGCAGCCTCCTAGCGGGAGCGGGAGATACGCAGTATTTT. The full variable domain, completed using reference TRBV14 and TRBJ2-3, is EAGVTQFPSHSVIEKGQTVTLRCDPISGHDNLYWYRRVMGKEIKFLLHFVKESKQDESGMPNNRFLAERTGGTYSTLKVQPAELEDSGVYFCASSLLAGAGDTQYFGPGTRLTVL.